This T cell receptor beta chain came from a study of blood T cell repertoires in COVID-19 (dated by TCRdb to about 2020). For the study in its entirety: Samples covering the acute and convalescent phases of COVID-19 were provided by collaborators in the United States, Italy and Spain. A de-identified subject ID, COVID-19 status, age in years and sex were almost always included in the sample metadata. Where available, HLA class I and class II types were taken from metadata supplied by the sample provider and were not determined by assay-based typing. Samples were obtained from the ongoing ImmuneRACE study (first 160 participants) and from approximately 1,200 subjects provided by 6 global collaborators. The repertoires were released in a freely available public database meant as a resource for research on the immune response to SARS-CoV-2. The prospective study material was composed of cDNA or gDNA derived from T cells, B-cell-depleted T cells, or PBMCs. Subjects who had been exposed to COVID-19, were actively infected with it, or had recovered from it provided the deeply sampled blood TCRbeta repertoires that made up the dataset. General conclusions and limits of the study: How much clinical and demographic metadata was included differed by source and by participant, and the metadata was provided uncurated.

CDR1 and CDR2 are drawn from the germline V gene: SGHRS, YFSETQ. The CDR3 measures 13 amino acids from cysteine to phenylalanine. Just CDR3 DNA is preserved here, 39 bases in frame from base 1. V is pared back by 4 bases and J by 6 bases, with 13 bases lying between the germline termini. TCRbeta CDR3 regions were amplified from genomic DNA using the immunoSEQ Assay, a bias-controlled multiplex PCR. Regarding the original processing steps: The number of nucleated cells in each sample was estimated by amplification of reference gene primers within the assay. To quantify the absolute abundance of each unique TCRbeta CDR3 rearrangement, sequence reads were collapsed and filtered. For each sample, productive Simpson clonality was calculated as the square root of Simpson's diversity index across productive rearrangements. Sourced from immuneACCESS, this table was stored by TCRdb with only in-frame sequences that have V and J called. A share of the clones is absent; for the studies checked, an unresolved V gene accounts for under half, and the remainder has no known explanation. V, J and clone size are taken as reported in that table, and D and trimming were inferred from the DNA itself. The sample table contains under 85,000 clones; only one count was recorded for around 82% of them. The ten largest make up less than 6.5% of the sample.

Each collaborating institution followed its own protocols to collect whole blood in K2EDTA tubes. Collaborator samples were shipped for TCRbeta analysis as frozen whole blood, isolated PBMCs, or DNA extracted from either sample type. As concerns this clone: Its binding antigen is unknown. Qualities for individual bases were not recorded, and no much larger clone is one base off.

Specimen: peripheral blood. This chain joins TRBV5-1 to TRBJ1-1; no confident D gene assignment can be made. This receptor was taken from a man in his fifties with active COVID-19. The sequenced DNA is TGCGCCAGCAGCGGATTCGGGAAGCCTGAAGCTTTCTTT. Protein translation: CASSGFGKPEAFF.